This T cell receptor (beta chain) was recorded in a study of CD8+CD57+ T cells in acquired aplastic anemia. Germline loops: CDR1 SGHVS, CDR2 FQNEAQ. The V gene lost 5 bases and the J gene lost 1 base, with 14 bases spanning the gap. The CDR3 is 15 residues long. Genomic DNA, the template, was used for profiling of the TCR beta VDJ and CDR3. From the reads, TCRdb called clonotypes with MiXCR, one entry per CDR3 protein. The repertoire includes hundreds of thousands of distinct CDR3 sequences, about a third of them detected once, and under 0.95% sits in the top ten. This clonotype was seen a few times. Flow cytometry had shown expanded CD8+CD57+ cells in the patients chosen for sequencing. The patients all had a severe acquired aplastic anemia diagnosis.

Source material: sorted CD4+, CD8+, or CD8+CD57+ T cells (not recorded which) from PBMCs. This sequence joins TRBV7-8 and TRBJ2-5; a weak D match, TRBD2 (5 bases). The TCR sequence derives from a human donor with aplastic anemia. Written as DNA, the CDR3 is TGTGCCAGCAGCCCCCGGCGGGCCTTCCAAGAGACCCAGTACTTC. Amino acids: CASSPRRAFQETQYF.